This TCR beta chain is from a study of response to subunit inactivated influenza vaccine. TCRdb itself ran the RT-PCR reads through MiXCR, one entry per CDR3 protein. Of about 650,000 distinct CDR3 sequences listed, 14% are singletons. Study-level findings and limits: Few additional T cells are recruited per seasonal influenza vaccination, authors suggested.

There are many counts of this clonotype. What it binds is not known. The CDR3 contains 14 residues. Germline loops: CDR1 KGHSH, CDR2 LQKENI. V was trimmed by 6 bases and J by 10 bases, leaving 16 bases between them. The rearrangement joins TRBV18 to TRBJ1-6; D is possibly TRBD1 (6 bases). The sample consisted of PBMCs from blood, taken about 14 days before vaccination. The sequence derives from a man in his fifties who received an inactivated influenza vaccine. The CDR3, as DNA: TGTGCCAGCTCGACGGACAGCGTGGCATCACCCCTCCACTTT. This encodes CASSTDSVASPLHF.